This TCR beta chain came from a study of blood T cell repertoires in COVID-19. The overall study: Donors in the United States, Italy and Spain gave samples during acute or convalescent COVID-19.

The CDR3 has 12 amino acids. The trim removed 11 bases at V and 7 bases at J, leaving 6 bases unmatched. In germline, CDR1 is MNHEY, CDR2 SVGAGI. In the authors' workflow: Researchers report that nucleated cell counts were estimated from reference gene primer amplification. Data came from immunoSEQ multiplex PCR; TCRdb stores just in-frame clones and leaves some out. V, J and clone size reflect that table, while D and trimming were determined from the DNA. The table lists around 30,000 clones, around 96% of them singletons. This TCR was sampled from a human donor with active COVID-19. The donor label of this sample is uncertain. The sequenced sample consisted of peripheral blood. The rearrangement uses TRBV6-5 and TRBJ2-1; 9 bases match TRBD1. For the CDR3, the DNA is TGTGCCGTCAGGGACAGGGTAAATGAGCAGTTCTTC. Protein sequence: CAVRDRVNEQFF.